The 22 T cell receptor beta chains given below trace back to one sample, sequenced in a study of response to subunit inactivated influenza vaccine (dated by TCRdb to 2016 to 2019). Library prep was done by RT-PCR. TCRdb lists the instrument as Illumina HiSeq 2500. The raw public data were reprocessed by TCRdb itself: fastp quality trimming at Q25, MiXCR clonotype calling, in-frame beta chains only. A single entry per CDR3 protein holds the most common genes and DNA from its merged rows. This sample holds over 300,000 distinct CDR3 sequences; 20% to 25% were observed only once. Clones ranked in the top ten supply roughly 10% of the sample. The material sequenced was PBMCs from blood, taken about 20 months after vaccination. Receptors originate from a man aged 45-69 years who received an inactivated influenza vaccine. Donor details come from another sample of the same person, matched by shared clones.

This sequence joins TRBV10-3 and TRBJ1-3; D perhaps matches TRBD1 (5 bases). With 0 bases removed from V and 0 bases from J, the gap between germline ends came to 15 bases. The CDR3 totals 18 residues. CDR1 and CDR2 (germline): ENHRY, SYGVKD. This CDR3 reads CAISESAGRGLSGNTIYF. CDR3 DNA: TGTGCCATCAGTGAGTCGGCAGGGAGAGGGCTCTCTGGAAACACCATATATTTT.

This rearrangement joins TRBV12-3 or TRBV12-4 to TRBJ2-3; 8 bases fit TRBD1. The CDR3 loop spans 16 amino acids. V was clipped by 7 bases and J by 7 bases; unmatched bases: 16. The CDR3 here is CASNSRGRTGQNTQYF. The CDR3 DNA reads TGTGCCAGCAACTCTAGGGGTAGGACAGGGCAAAATACGCAGTATTTT.

The chain joins TRBV19 to TRBJ1-2; no definite D call. The CDR3 length is 13 residues. Germline assignment: CDR1 LNHDA and CDR2 SQIVND (reference sequence). V lost 1 base, J lost 2 bases, and 5 bases lay in between. CDR3 sequence reads: CASSIAVNYGYTF. CDR3 bases: TGTGCCAGTAGTATAGCGGTAAACTATGGCTACACCTTC. The variable domain in full, with the rest retrieved from reference TRBV19 and TRBJ1-2, is DGGITQSPKYLFRKEGQNVTLSCEQNLNHDAMYWYRQDPGQGLRLIYYSQIVNDFQKGDIAEGYSVSREKKESFPLTVTSAQKNPTAFYLCASSIAVNYGYTFGSGTRLTVV.

The chain recombines TRBV9 with TRBJ2-1; TRBD2 agrees at 9 bases. Germline-derived CDR1 and CDR2 are SGDLS and YYNGEE. This CDR3 comprises 14 residues. J gave up 7 bases and V 6 bases, and 8 bases lay outside the gene matches. CDR3 DNA sequence: TGTGCCAGCAACTGGCGGGGGGGCCAGAATGAGCAGTTCTTC. It is translated as CASNWRGGQNEQFF.

This clonotype was detected only a few times. V gene TRBV20-1 combines with J gene TRBJ2-7; D is undetermined. The germline CDR1 and CDR2 sequences are DFQATT and SNEGSKA (reference sequence). The CDR3 runs to 11 residues. Trimming pared 0 bases from V and 7 bases from J, leaving 7 bases between. The CDR3 spells CSARDPPEQYF. Written as DNA, the CDR3 is TGCAGTGCTAGAGATCCGCCAGAGCAGTACTTC.

The gene calls are TRBV20-1 and TRBJ2-1; D is perhaps TRBD2 (6 bases). This CDR3 is 14 amino acids long. Per the germline V gene, CDR1 is DFQATT and CDR2 is SNEGSKA (reference sequence). Trimming took 2 bases from V and 5 from J, leaving 13 bases between them. In DNA, the CDR3 is TGCAGTGCTAGAACGGGGGTTGGTCACAATGAGCAGTTCTTC. This codes for CSARTGVGHNEQFF.

The genes are TRBV4-3 and TRBJ1-2; TRBD1 might be the D (5 bases). Germline-derived CDR1 and CDR2 are LGHNA and YSLEER. CDR3 length: 14 amino acids. V was trimmed by 0 bases and J by 10 bases, leaving 15 bases between them. CDR3 in amino acids: CASSQDWGGGDYTF. The CDR3 DNA reads as TGCGCCAGCAGCCAAGATTGGGGCGGGGGGGACTACACCTTC.

This clonotype was picked up one time. J is TRBJ2-1 and V is TRBV11-2; 16 positions agree with TRBD2. The V segment lost 4 bases and the J segment 8 bases; nucleotides outside the gene matches: 2. Germline CDR1 is SGHAT and CDR2 is FQNNGV. The CDR3 length is 15 residues. The CDR3 DNA reads as TGTGCCAGCAGCTGGGGACTAGCGGGAGGGTATGAGCAGTTCTTC. Its protein is CASSWGLAGGYEQFF.

This clonotype was observed a few times. V gene TRBV7-9 combines with J gene TRBJ2-2; TRBD2 is a possible D gene (5 bases). Germline lookup yields CDR1 SEHNR and CDR2 FQNEAQ (reference sequence). The CDR3 totals 16 residues. V shed 6 bases and J shed 3 bases, with 17 bases lying between them. The CDR3, as DNA: TGTGCCAGCAGGCCTCCCCTCCGGCGGGACACCGGGGAGCTGTTTTTT. This gives the protein CASRPPLRRDTGELFF.

Only a few counts were recorded for this clonotype. This chain uses TRBV15 with TRBJ2-3; possible D gene TRBD2, 6 bases. The length of the CDR3 is 16 residues. Trimming took off 1 base at V and 2 bases at J, with 13 bases between the two ends. Germline CDR1 is LNHNV and CDR2 is YYDKDF (reference sequence). The CDR3 region has the DNA TGTGCCACCAGCAGAGCACATAGCGGAGCCACAGATACGCAGTATTTT. Its protein product is CATSRAHSGATDTQYF.

This clonotype was picked up many times. The chain has TRBV7-2 and TRBJ2-1; TRBD2 is a possible D gene (5 bases). Germline V lookup: CDR1 SGHTA, CDR2 FQGNSA. This CDR3 has 13 residues. Trimming removed 1 base from V and 10 bases from J, with 11 bases in between. The CDR3 region has the DNA TGTGCCAGCAGCTTAGTTAGCGCTATGGAGCAGTTCTTC. Its protein product is CASSLVSAMEQFF.

This chain connects TRBV20-1 to TRBJ1-4; 8 bases agree with TRBD1. This CDR3 comprises 15 residues. Germline V CDR1 and CDR2: DFQATT, SNEGSKA (reference sequence). The junction had 5 bases not matched to a gene; V was cut back by 3 bases and J by 2 bases. The CDR3 DNA reads TGCAGTGCTAGGCCTACAGGGGGGACTAATGAAAAACTGTTTTTT. This translates into CSARPTGGTNEKLFF.

The chain links TRBV2 to TRBJ2-7; D call uncertain. V was pared by 5 bases and J by 10 bases, with 18 bases between. This CDR3 region has 13 residues. Germline V CDR1 and CDR2: SNHLY, FYNNEI. The CDR3 sequence is CASSKVPAAAQYF. The CDR3 DNA follows: TGTGCCAGCAGTAAAGTGCCGGCGGCGGCCCAGTACTTC.

This clonotype was counted ten times or more. J is TRBJ1-5 and V is TRBV12-3 or TRBV12-4; D is unresolved. The V gene lost 4 bases and the J gene lost 4 bases, with 8 bases spanning the gap. The CDR3 spans 13 residues. The CDR3 region is CASSWSENQPQHF. CDR3 bases: TGTGCCAGCAGTTGGTCGGAGAATCAGCCCCAGCATTTT.

A few counts support this clonotype. This chain uses TRBV5-1 with TRBJ1-2, with unresolved D. This CDR3 has 13 residues. The V and J ends lost 2 bases and 4 bases respectively, with 9 bases between them. Germline-derived CDR1 and CDR2 are SGHRS and YFSETQ. CDR3 nucleotide sequence: TGCGCCAGCAGCTTAATGGGATCCTATGGCTACACCTTC. Translated: CASSLMGSYGYTF.

The chain combines TRBV5-1 with TRBJ1-1; 11 nucleotides line up with TRBD1. This CDR3 is 16 amino acids long. The germline V gene encodes CDR1 SGHRS and CDR2 YFSETQ. The V gene end was trimmed by 4 bases and the J gene end by 3 bases; junction bases not matched to a gene: 8. The CDR3: CASSPGQGAFYTEAFF. The CDR3 DNA reads as TGCGCCAGCAGCCCCGGACAGGGGGCGTTTTACACTGAAGCTTTCTTT.

This chain connects TRBV7-8 to TRBJ2-1; 10 bases are a match to TRBD2. V trimming: 5 bases; J trimming: 2 bases; junction bases outside the gene matches: 15. This CDR3 spans 19 amino acids. The germline CDR1 and CDR2 sequences are SGHVS and FQNEAQ. CDR3 region: CASSGRSSGRARAYNEQFF. The CDR3 nucleotides are TGTGCCAGCAGCGGACGCTCTAGCGGGAGAGCCCGGGCCTACAATGAGCAGTTCTTC.

Remarks on this clonotype: This clone may be a read error of a much larger clone one base away. The chain couples TRBV20-1 to TRBJ1-1; unclear D gene. This CDR3 has 13 residues. Germline loops: CDR1 DFQATT, CDR2 SNEGSKA (reference sequence). The CDR3 reads CSARRQPNTKAFF. In nucleotides, the CDR3 is TGCAGTGCTAGGCGGCAGCCGAACACTAAAGCTTTCTTT.

This clonotype came up a few times. CDR3 DNA sequence: TGTGCCAGCAGCTTCGACAGGGTCGGGGTGTCCTACGAGCAGTACTTC. Translation: CASSFDRVGVSYEQYF. V and J are TRBV7-8 and TRBJ2-7, with TRBD1 matching 7 bases. The CDR3 has 16 residues. Germline V gene lookup returns CDR1 SGHVS and CDR2 FQNEAQ. Unmatched junction bases numbered 9, after V lost 3 bases and J lost 1 base. Supplemented by reference TRBV7-8 and TRBJ2-7, the full variable domain reads GAGVSQSPRYKVAKRGQDVALRCDPISGHVSLFWYQQALGQGPEFLTYFQNEAQLDKSGLPSDRFFAERPEGSVSTLKIQRTQQEDSAVYLCASSFDRVGVSYEQYFGPGTRLTVT.

The J gene is TRBJ2-3, the V gene TRBV3-1; 7 nucleotides line up with TRBD2. Looked up from germline, CDR1 is LGHDT and CDR2 is YNNKEL (reference sequence). The CDR3 spans 19 residues. With 1 base clipped from V and 1 base from J, the junction kept 14 bases outside the gene matches. CDR3 bases: TGTGCCAGCAGCCAAGTGAGTTTGATCAGGCTAGCGGGCACAGATACGCAGTATTTT. It yields the protein CASSQVSLIRLAGTDTQYF.

This clonotype has only a few counts. V is TRBV6-2 or TRBV6-3 and J is TRBJ1-6; a weak D match, TRBD1 (5 bases). Trimming took off 4 bases at V and 2 bases at J, with 18 bases between the two ends. CDR3 length: 18 residues. Germline V CDR1 and CDR2: MNHEY, SVGEGT. The CDR3 here is CASSWTSTGETYNSPLHF. Here the CDR3 DNA reads TGTGCCAGCAGTTGGACAAGTACGGGAGAAACCTATAATTCACCCCTCCACTTT.

The J gene is TRBJ1-5, the V gene TRBV20-1, with D perhaps TRBD1 (5 bases). Germline-derived CDR1 and CDR2 are DFQATT and SNEGSKA (reference sequence). This CDR3 region has 13 residues. V was clipped by 5 bases and J by 4 bases, with 12 bases between them. The CDR3 loop is CSAWGTGNQPQHF. In DNA form, the CDR3 reads TGCAGTGCTTGGGGAACAGGAAATCAGCCCCAGCATTTT.